This T cell receptor (beta chain) was identified in a study of blood T cell repertoires in COVID-19. The overall study: T cells, B-cell-depleted T cells, or PBMCs supplied cDNA or gDNA.

This CDR3 has 15 amino acids. The germline gives CDR1 SGHDN, CDR2 FVKESK. Trimming pared 4 bases from V and 0 bases from J, leaving 10 bases between. In the study's own analysis: Counts of nucleated cells, estimated from reference gene primer amplification, were obtained. Clones were sequenced by immunoSEQ multiplex PCR, and TCRdb holds only the in-frame ones, with some missing. Clone size and the V and J calls come from that table; the DNA yielded D and trimming. Among under 130,000 clones listed, approximately 89% were seen once. This chain connects TRBV14 to TRBJ2-4; a possible D gene is TRBD1 (6 bases). The specimen sequenced was peripheral blood. The sequence came from a woman at least 80 years old in a cohort sampled during active COVID-19. This CDR3 reads CASSRDNIAKNIQYF. The DNA of the CDR3 is TGTGCCAGCAGCCGGGACAATATAGCCAAAAACATTCAGTACTTC.